These T cell receptor beta chains were read from a single sample in a study of beta chain features in type 1 diabetes. The assay was immunoSEQ multiplex PCR, and TCRdb's table has in-frame clones only and misses some. The table lists under 450,000 clones, roughly 13% of them singletons. The sequenced sample consisted of naive CD4+ T cells from blood. The source is a man aged 25-40 years in good health. Each CDR3 is given with its conserved first and last residue. Fields, in order: clone size, J gene, D gene, V gene, CDR3 DNA, CDR3 protein. D genes are given only for firm matches. Size tells how often a clone was seen (once, few, many) or the class of an expanded clone, and some rows leave it out.

abundance: .; j_gene: TRBJ2-2; d_gene: .; v_gene: TRBV9; CDR3nt: TGTGCCAGCAGCGTAGCTGGATACGGGGAGCTGTTTTTT; CDR3aa: CASSVAGYGELFF
abundance: .; j_gene: TRBJ2-1; d_gene: TRBD2; v_gene: TRBV6-5; CDR3nt: TGTGCCAGCAGTTACCCGGGGAGGGATGAGCAGTTCTTC; CDR3aa: CASSYPGRDEQFF
abundance: few; j_gene: TRBJ2-5; d_gene: .; v_gene: TRBV5-1; CDR3nt: TGCGCCAGCAGCCTTAGCGGTGTCCAAGAGACCCAGTACTTC; CDR3aa: CASSLSGVQETQYF
abundance: few; j_gene: TRBJ1-2; d_gene: TRBD1; v_gene: TRBV25-1; CDR3nt: TGTGCCAGCAGCCGGACAGGGACTAACTATGGCTACACCTTC; CDR3aa: CASSRTGTNYGYTF
abundance: few; j_gene: TRBJ2-5; d_gene: .; v_gene: TRBV30; CDR3nt: TGTGCCTGGAGTGGGACGTTGGGAGAGACCCAGTACTTC; CDR3aa: CAWSGTLGETQYF
abundance: .; j_gene: TRBJ2-4; d_gene: TRBD1; v_gene: TRBV7-9; CDR3nt: TGTGCCAGCAGCTCCAGTAACAGGGGGCAGTACTTC; CDR3aa: CASSSSNRGQYF
abundance: few; j_gene: TRBJ2-5; d_gene: .; v_gene: TRBV7-2; CDR3nt: TGTGCCAGCAGCTCCTATCAGGCAAACCAAGAGACCCAGTACTTC; CDR3aa: CASSSYQANQETQYF
abundance: .; j_gene: TRBJ2-3; d_gene: .; v_gene: TRBV7-9; CDR3nt: TGTGCCAGCAGCCGTACTATGAGCACAGATACGCAGTATTTT; CDR3aa: CASSRTMSTDTQYF
abundance: few; j_gene: TRBJ2-1; d_gene: TRBD2; v_gene: TRBV30; CDR3nt: TGTGCCTGGACTAGCGGGAACCATGATGAGCAGTTCTTC; CDR3aa: CAWTSGNHDEQFF
abundance: many; j_gene: TRBJ2-3; d_gene: .; v_gene: TRBV10-3; CDR3nt: TGTGCCACCAAGCGGACGACAGGAAAGGATCTAGATACGCAGTATTTT; CDR3aa: CATKRTTGKDLDTQYF
abundance: .; j_gene: TRBJ2-3; d_gene: TRBD2; v_gene: TRBV5-4; CDR3nt: TGTGCCAGCAGCGGACCTAGCGGGGGGGCCTCGGATACGCAGTATTTT; CDR3aa: CASSGPSGGASDTQYF
abundance: .; j_gene: TRBJ2-5; d_gene: .; v_gene: TRBV7-2; CDR3nt: TGTGCCAGCAGTCGAGGGGGTACGGAGACCCAGTACTTC; CDR3aa: CASSRGGTETQYF
abundance: .; j_gene: TRBJ2-5; d_gene: .; v_gene: TRBV7-9; CDR3nt: TGTGCCAGCAGCGTCGCCCAGCCATTCGGCGGGGAGACCCAGTACTTC; CDR3aa: CASSVAQPFGGETQYF
abundance: .; j_gene: TRBJ2-5; d_gene: .; v_gene: TRBV29-1; CDR3nt: TGCAGCGTTGAGGGCTTAGGACAACCGAAGGAGACCCAGTACTTC; CDR3aa: CSVEGLGQPKETQYF
abundance: .; j_gene: TRBJ2-5; d_gene: .; v_gene: TRBV5-1; CDR3nt: TGCGCCAGCAGCCCTCGGACGTCGGGGCTGGGAGAGACCCAGTACTTC; CDR3aa: CASSPRTSGLGETQYF
abundance: few; j_gene: TRBJ2-1; d_gene: TRBD2; v_gene: TRBV29-1; CDR3nt: TGCAGCGGGGAACTAGCGGGAGGGGACAATGAGCAGTTCTTC; CDR3aa: CSGELAGGDNEQFF
abundance: .; j_gene: TRBJ2-1; d_gene: TRBD2; v_gene: TRBV11-2; CDR3nt: TGTGCCAGCGGAGGCGGGAGCCGATACAATGAGCAGTTCTTC; CDR3aa: CASGGGSRYNEQFF
abundance: .; j_gene: TRBJ2-5; d_gene: TRBD2; v_gene: TRBV7-2; CDR3nt: TGTGCCAGCAGCCCCTTTCTAGCGGGGGTAGAGACCCAGTACTTC; CDR3aa: CASSPFLAGVETQYF
abundance: .; j_gene: TRBJ2-4; d_gene: .; v_gene: TRBV7-9; CDR3nt: TGTGCCAGCAGCTTGGAACTAGGGGTGAAAAACATTCAGTACTTC; CDR3aa: CASSLELGVKNIQYF
abundance: .; j_gene: TRBJ2-1; d_gene: TRBD1; v_gene: TRBV5-1; CDR3nt: TGCGCCAGCAGCCCTAGAGGGACAGGGTCTTACAATGAGCAGTTCTTC; CDR3aa: CASSPRGTGSYNEQFF
abundance: .; j_gene: TRBJ2-1; d_gene: .; v_gene: TRBV9; CDR3nt: TGTGCCAGCAGCGGACGTTACAATGAGCAGTTCTTC; CDR3aa: CASSGRYNEQFF
abundance: .; j_gene: TRBJ2-2; d_gene: .; v_gene: TRBV13; CDR3nt: TGTGCCAGCAGCCATAACACCGGGGAGCTGTTTTTT; CDR3aa: CASSHNTGELFF
abundance: few; j_gene: TRBJ2-5; d_gene: .; v_gene: TRBV15; CDR3nt: TGTGCCACCAGCAGGGACCCCCAGGAGACCCAGTACTTC; CDR3aa: CATSRDPQETQYF
abundance: few; j_gene: TRBJ1-2; d_gene: .; v_gene: TRBV7-2; CDR3nt: TGTGCCAGCAGCTTAGTACAAGGATCTAACTATGGCTACACCTTC; CDR3aa: CASSLVQGSNYGYTF
abundance: .; j_gene: TRBJ2-3; d_gene: .; v_gene: TRBV9; CDR3nt: TGTGCCAGCAGCACCCGCAGCGGGGACAATTCCGATACGCAGTATTTT; CDR3aa: CASSTRSGDNSDTQYF
abundance: .; j_gene: TRBJ2-3; d_gene: .; v_gene: TRBV25-1; CDR3nt: TGTGCCAGCTTGGGACTGGGATTTTTAGTTCAGTATTTT; CDR3aa: CASLGLGFLVQYF
abundance: .; j_gene: TRBJ2-1; d_gene: TRBD2; v_gene: TRBV4-3; CDR3nt: TGCGCCAGCAGCCAGGGTTGGGCTAGCGGTTACAATGAGCAGTTCTTC; CDR3aa: CASSQGWASGYNEQFF
abundance: .; j_gene: TRBJ2-1; d_gene: .; v_gene: TRBV5-1; CDR3nt: TGCGCCAGCAGCCTTCGAACTAGCACCAATGAGCAGTTCTTC; CDR3aa: CASSLRTSTNEQFF
abundance: .; j_gene: TRBJ2-2; d_gene: .; v_gene: TRBV9; CDR3nt: TGTGCCAGCAGCGTCGGGCCGCGGATGTACCCCGGGGAGCTGTTTTTT; CDR3aa: CASSVGPRMYPGELFF
abundance: few; j_gene: TRBJ2-7; d_gene: .; v_gene: TRBV6-5; CDR3nt: TGTGCCAGCAGTTACTCGGTCGAGGGTGGCGAGCAGTACTTC; CDR3aa: CASSYSVEGGEQYF
abundance: few; j_gene: TRBJ2-4; d_gene: .; v_gene: TRBV9; CDR3nt: TGTGCCAGCAGCGCCCCGGGTGGTGGAAACATTCAGTACTTC; CDR3aa: CASSAPGGGNIQYF
abundance: .; j_gene: TRBJ2-3; d_gene: .; v_gene: TRBV19; CDR3nt: TGTGCCAGTAGTCCCCGTGCACTATCGCAGGGCACAGATACGCAGTATTTT; CDR3aa: CASSPRALSQGTDTQYF
abundance: .; j_gene: TRBJ1-5; d_gene: .; v_gene: TRBV7-2; CDR3nt: TGTGCCAGCAGTCTGGGCCGAGAACAGCCCCAGCATTTT; CDR3aa: CASSLGREQPQHF
abundance: few; j_gene: TRBJ2-3; d_gene: TRBD1; v_gene: TRBV6-5; CDR3nt: TGTGCCAGCTGCCGGGACAGGGAAGGCACAGATACGCAGTATTTT; CDR3aa: CASCRDREGTDTQYF
abundance: many; j_gene: TRBJ2-6; d_gene: .; v_gene: TRBV30; CDR3nt: TGTGCCTGGAGTGGTGGAGGGTCTGGGGCCAACGTCCTGACTTTC; CDR3aa: CAWSGGGSGANVLTF